These 8 T cell receptor beta chains were sequenced from one sample in a study of patients and donors after allogeneic stem cell transplantation. TCRdb called the RT-PCR reads again in MiXCR, with one record for every CDR3 protein. Of more than 850,000 distinct CDR3 sequences listed, more than 15% are singletons. The material sequenced was blood, either unsorted or a sorted T cell fraction (not recorded which). The receptors shown here come from a human donor who was either an allogeneic HSCT recipient or a stem cell or donor lymphocyte infusion donor (not recorded which). It is not recorded whose cells these are; they may come from a transplant donor.

This clonotype was detected ten times or more. The rearrangement joins TRBV4-2 to TRBJ1-2, with D maybe TRBD1 (5 bases). The ends were cut back, 0 bases at V and 3 bases at J, with 14 bases in the middle. From germline, CDR1 is LGHNA and CDR2 YNFKEQ. The CDR3 is 16 residues long. The CDR3, as DNA: TGTGCCAGCAGCCAAGATTTTGGCGGGGCGGACTATGGCTACACCTTC. Protein sequence: CASSQDFGGADYGYTF.

This clonotype appeared a few times. This sequence joins TRBV12-3 or TRBV12-4 and TRBJ2-2, with D unresolved. The V and J ends lost 1 base and 2 bases respectively, with 11 bases between them. CDR3 size: 16 residues. For the CDR3, the DNA is TGTGCCAGCAGTTTAGGCAACATCCTCAACACCGGGGAGCTGTTTTTT. The encoded protein is CASSLGNILNTGELFF.

J is TRBJ2-1 and V is TRBV24-1; D is perhaps TRBD1 or TRBD2 (6 bases each). The germline V gene encodes CDR1 KGHDR and CDR2 SFDVKD. Deletions cut 1 base from V and 1 base from J, with 10 bases between. The CDR3 is made up of 16 amino acids. Here the CDR3 DNA reads TGTGCCACCAGTGATTTTGGCGGGACATCCTACAATGAGCAGTTCTTC. It translates to CATSDFGGTSYNEQFF.

In DNA, the CDR3 is TGTGCCAGCAGCCAGGGGGCTAGCGGGTACAATGAGCAGTTCTTC. It is translated as CASSQGASGYNEQFF. The V call is TRBV7-3, the J call TRBJ2-1; D assignment may be TRBD1 or TRBD2 (8 bases each). The CDR3 is made up of 15 amino acids. V was clipped by 5 bases and J by 4 bases, with 15 bases between them. Germline V gives CDR1 SGHTA, CDR2 FQGTGA.

This clonotype was seen more than once but under ten times. The chain couples TRBV4-1 to TRBJ2-1; D might be TRBD2 (7 bases). The CDR3 has 17 amino acids. Trimming cost V 0 bases and J 8 bases, with 20 bases left between them. In germline, CDR1 is MGHRA, CDR2 YSYEKL. The CDR3 here is CASSQDVAGARSYEQFF. The CDR3, as DNA: TGCGCCAGCAGCCAAGATGTCGCGGGGGCCCGATCTTATGAGCAGTTCTTC.

This clonotype appeared a few times. The V and J genes are TRBV4-2 and TRBJ2-2; D may be TRBD1 or TRBD2 (6 bases each). CDR3 size: 16 residues. Trimming left V 1 base short and J 3 bases short, with 12 bases between. CDR1 is LGHNA, CDR2 YNFKEQ, per germline. This chain's CDR3 is CASSQVEGGYTGELFF. The CDR3 DNA reads as TGTGCCAGCAGCCAAGTCGAAGGGGGGTACACCGGGGAGCTGTTTTTT.

This clonotype was seen only a few times. The chain carries TRBV24-1 and TRBJ2-1, with D unclear. CDR1 KGHDR and CDR2 SFDVKD come from the germline V gene. Trimming took 5 bases from V and 8 from J, leaving 6 bases between them. CDR3 length equals 11 residues. The CDR3 region is CATSGRDEQFF. The CDR3 DNA follows: TGTGCCACCAGTGGGAGAGATGAGCAGTTCTTC.

This rearrangement joins TRBV27 to TRBJ2-7; D may be TRBD1 or TRBD2 (6 bases each). The ends were cut back, 4 bases at V and 3 bases at J, with 19 bases in the middle. The V gene's germline CDR1 is MNHEY and CDR2 SMNVEV (reference sequence). The CDR3 contains 16 residues. This CDR3 is CASSSSFRGRDYEQYF. The CDR3 DNA reads TGTGCCAGCAGTTCCTCCTTTCGGGGGCGAGACTACGAGCAGTACTTC.